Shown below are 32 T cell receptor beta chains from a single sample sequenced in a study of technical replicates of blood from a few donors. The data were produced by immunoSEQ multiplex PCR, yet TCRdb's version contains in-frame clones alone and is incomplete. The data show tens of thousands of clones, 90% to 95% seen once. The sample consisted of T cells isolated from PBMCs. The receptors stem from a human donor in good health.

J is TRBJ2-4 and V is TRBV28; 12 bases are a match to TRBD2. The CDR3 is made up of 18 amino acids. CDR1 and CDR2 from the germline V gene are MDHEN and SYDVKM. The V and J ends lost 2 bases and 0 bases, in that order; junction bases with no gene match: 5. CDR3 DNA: TGTGCCAGCAGTTTACCTAGCGGGAGGGCCGTAGCCAAAAACATTCAGTACTTC. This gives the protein CASSLPSGRAVAKNIQYF. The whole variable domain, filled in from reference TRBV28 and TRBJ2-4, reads DVKVTQSSRYLVKRTGEKVFLECVQDMDHENMFWYRQDPGLGLRLIYFSYDVKMKEKGDIPEGYSVSREKKERFSLILESASTNQTSMYLCASSLPSGRAVAKNIQYFGAGTRLSVL.

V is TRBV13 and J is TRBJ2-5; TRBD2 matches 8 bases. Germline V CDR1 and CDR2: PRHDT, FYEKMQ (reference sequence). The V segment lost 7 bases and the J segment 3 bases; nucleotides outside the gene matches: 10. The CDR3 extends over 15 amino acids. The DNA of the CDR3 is TGTGCCAGCAAGCGGGAACAAGCGGGGGAAGAGACCCAGTACTTC. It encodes CASKREQAGEETQYF. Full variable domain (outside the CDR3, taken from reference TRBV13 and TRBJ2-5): AAGVIQSPRHLIKEKRETATLKCYPIPRHDTVYWYQQGPGQDPQFLISFYEKMQSDKGSIPDRFSAQQFSDYHSELNMSSLELGDSALYFCASKREQAGEETQYFGPGTRLLVL.

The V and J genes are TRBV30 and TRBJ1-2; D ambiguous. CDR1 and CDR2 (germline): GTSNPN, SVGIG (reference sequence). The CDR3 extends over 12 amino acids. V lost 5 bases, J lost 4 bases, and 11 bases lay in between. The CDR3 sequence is CAWADNFYGYTF. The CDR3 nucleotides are TGTGCCTGGGCCGACAACTTCTATGGCTACACCTTC.

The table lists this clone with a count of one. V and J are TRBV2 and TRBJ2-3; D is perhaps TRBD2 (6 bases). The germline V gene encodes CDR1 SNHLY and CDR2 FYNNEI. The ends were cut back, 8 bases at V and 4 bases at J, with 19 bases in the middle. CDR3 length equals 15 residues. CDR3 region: CASFDGTYTADTQYF. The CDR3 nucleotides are TGTGCCAGCTTTGACGGGACTTACACCGCAGATACGCAGTATTTT.

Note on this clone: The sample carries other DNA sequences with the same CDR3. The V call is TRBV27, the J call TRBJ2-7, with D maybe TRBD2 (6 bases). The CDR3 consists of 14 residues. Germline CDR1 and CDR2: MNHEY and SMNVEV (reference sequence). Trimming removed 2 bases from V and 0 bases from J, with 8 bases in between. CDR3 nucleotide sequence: TGTGCCAGCAGTTTAGGGACTGGCTCCTACGAGCAGTACTTC. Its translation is CASSLGTGSYEQYF.

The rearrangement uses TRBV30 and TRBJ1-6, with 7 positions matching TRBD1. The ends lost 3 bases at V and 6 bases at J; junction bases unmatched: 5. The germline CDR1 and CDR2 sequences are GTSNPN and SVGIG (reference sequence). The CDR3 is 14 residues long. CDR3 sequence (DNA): TGTGCCTGGAGGACGACAGGGATTAATTCACCCCTCCACTTT. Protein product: CAWRTTGINSPLHF.

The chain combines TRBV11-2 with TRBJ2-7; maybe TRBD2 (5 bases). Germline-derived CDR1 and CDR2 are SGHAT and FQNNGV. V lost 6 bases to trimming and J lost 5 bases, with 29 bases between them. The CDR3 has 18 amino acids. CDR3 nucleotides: TGTGCCAGCAGACATTATTTGGGAGATGTTACCCTGGTACACGAGCAGTACTTC. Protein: CASRHYLGDVTLVHEQYF.

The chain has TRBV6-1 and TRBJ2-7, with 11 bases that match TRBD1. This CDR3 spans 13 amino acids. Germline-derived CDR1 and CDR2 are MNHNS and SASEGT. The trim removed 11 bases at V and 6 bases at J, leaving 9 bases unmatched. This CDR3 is CAYKPGQGGEQYF. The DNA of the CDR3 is TGTGCCTACAAACCGGGACAGGGGGGCGAGCAGTACTTC.

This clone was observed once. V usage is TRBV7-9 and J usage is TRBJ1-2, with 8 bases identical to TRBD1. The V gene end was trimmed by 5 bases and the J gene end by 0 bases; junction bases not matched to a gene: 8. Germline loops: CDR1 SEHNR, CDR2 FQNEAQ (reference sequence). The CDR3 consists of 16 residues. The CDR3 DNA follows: TGTGCCAGCAGCCCCCGGGACAGGAGACCTAACTATGGCTACACCTTC. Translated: CASSPRDRRPNYGYTF.

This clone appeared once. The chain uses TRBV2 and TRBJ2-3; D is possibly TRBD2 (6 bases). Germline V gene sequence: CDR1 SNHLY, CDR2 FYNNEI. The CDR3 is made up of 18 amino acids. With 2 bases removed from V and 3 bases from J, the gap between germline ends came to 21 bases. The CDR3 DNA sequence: TGTGCCAGCAGTGAACCTCTTTCACCGGGGGTCGGGACAGATACGCAGTATTTT. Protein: CASSEPLSPGVGTDTQYF.

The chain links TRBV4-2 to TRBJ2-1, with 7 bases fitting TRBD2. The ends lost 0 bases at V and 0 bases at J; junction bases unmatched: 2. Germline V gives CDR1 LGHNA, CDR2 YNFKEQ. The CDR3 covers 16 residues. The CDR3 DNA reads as TGTGCCAGCAGCCAAGAGGGCGGGAGCTCCTACAATGAGCAGTTCTTC. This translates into CASSQEGGSSYNEQFF.

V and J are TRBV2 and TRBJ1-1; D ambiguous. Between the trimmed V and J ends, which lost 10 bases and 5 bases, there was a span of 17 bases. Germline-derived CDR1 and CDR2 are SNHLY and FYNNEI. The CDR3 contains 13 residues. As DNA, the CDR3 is TGTGCCACTTCAAGGGAGGGTGATACTGAAGCTTTCTTT. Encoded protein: CATSREGDTEAFF.

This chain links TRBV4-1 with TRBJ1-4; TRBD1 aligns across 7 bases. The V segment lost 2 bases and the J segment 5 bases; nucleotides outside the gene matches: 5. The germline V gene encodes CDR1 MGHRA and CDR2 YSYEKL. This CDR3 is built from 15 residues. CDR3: CASSQTDRVNEKLFF. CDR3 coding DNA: TGCGCCAGCAGCCAAACTGACAGGGTCAATGAAAAACTGTTTTTT.

The CDR3 spells CAWSHRGTGELFF. CDR3 bases: TGTGCCTGGAGCCACAGGGGGACTGGGGAGCTGTTTTTT. The J gene is TRBJ2-2, the V gene TRBV30; 8 nucleotides line up with TRBD1. The CDR3 extends over 13 amino acids. V lost 3 bases and J lost 8; bases outside the gene matches: 5. Germline values: CDR1 GTSNPN, CDR2 SVGIG (reference sequence). Drawing the rest from reference TRBV30 and TRBJ2-2, the complete variable domain is SQTIHQWPATLVQPVGSPLSLECTVEGTSNPNLYWYRQAAGRGLQLLFYSVGIGQISSEVPQNLSASRPQDRQFILSSKKLLLSDSGFYLCAWSHRGTGELFFGEGSRLTVL.

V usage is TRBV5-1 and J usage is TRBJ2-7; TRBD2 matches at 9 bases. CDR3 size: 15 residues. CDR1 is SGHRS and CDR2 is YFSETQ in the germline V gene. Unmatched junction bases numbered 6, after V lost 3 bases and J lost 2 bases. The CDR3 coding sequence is TGCGCCAGCAGCTACCAGCGGGGGGAAGCCTACGAGCAGTACTTC. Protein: CASSYQRGEAYEQYF.

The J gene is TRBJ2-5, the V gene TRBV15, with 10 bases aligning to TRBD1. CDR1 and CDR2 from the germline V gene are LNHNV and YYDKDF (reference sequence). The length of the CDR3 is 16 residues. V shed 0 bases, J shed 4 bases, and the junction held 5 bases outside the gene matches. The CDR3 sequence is CATSRDTGQGGETQYF. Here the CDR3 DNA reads TGTGCCACCAGCAGAGATACAGGACAGGGGGGAGAGACCCAGTACTTC. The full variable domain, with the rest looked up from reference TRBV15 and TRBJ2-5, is DAMVIQNPRYQVTQFGKPVTLSCSQTLNHNVMYWYQQKSSQAPKLLFHYYDKDFNNEADTPDNFQSRRPNTSFCFLDIRSPGLGDTAMYLCATSRDTGQGGETQYFGPGTRLLVL.

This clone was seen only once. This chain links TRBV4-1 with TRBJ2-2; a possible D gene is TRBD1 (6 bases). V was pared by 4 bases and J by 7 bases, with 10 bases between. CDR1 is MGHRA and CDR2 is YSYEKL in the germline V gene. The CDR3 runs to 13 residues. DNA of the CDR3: TGCGCCAGCAGCCTCACAGGGATCGGGGAGCTGTTTTTT. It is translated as CASSLTGIGELFF.

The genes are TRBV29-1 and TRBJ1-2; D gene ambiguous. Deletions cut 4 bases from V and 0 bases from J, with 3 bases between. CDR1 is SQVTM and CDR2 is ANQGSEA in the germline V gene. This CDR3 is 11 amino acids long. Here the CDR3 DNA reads TGCAGCGTTGTAACTAACTATGGCTACACCTTC. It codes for CSVVTNYGYTF.

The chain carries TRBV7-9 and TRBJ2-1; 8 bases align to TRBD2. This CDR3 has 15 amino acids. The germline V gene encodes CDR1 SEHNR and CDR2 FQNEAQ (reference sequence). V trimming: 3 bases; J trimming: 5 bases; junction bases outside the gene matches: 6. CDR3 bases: TGTGCCAGCAGCTTTCCTAGCGGGCACAACAATGAGCAGTTCTTC. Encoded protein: CASSFPSGHNNEQFF.

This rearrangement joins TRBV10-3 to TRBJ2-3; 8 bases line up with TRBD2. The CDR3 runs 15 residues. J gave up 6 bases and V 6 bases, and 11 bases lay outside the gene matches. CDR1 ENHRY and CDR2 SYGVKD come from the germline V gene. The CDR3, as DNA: TGTGCCATCAGGGGGCACGGGAGGGCCCCCGATACGCAGTATTTT. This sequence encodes CAIRGHGRAPDTQYF.

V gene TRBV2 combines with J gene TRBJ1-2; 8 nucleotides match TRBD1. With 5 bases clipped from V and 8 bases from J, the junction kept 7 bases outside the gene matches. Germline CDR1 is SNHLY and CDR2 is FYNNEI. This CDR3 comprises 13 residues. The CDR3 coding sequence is TGTGCCAGCAGTCGCAGGGGGCGAGAGGGCTACACCTTC. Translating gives CASSRRGREGYTF.

CDR3 in amino acids: CASSATSGRMNNEQFF. The DNA for the CDR3 is TGTGCCAGCAGCGCCACTAGCGGGAGGATGAACAATGAGCAGTTCTTC. The rearrangement uses TRBV5-4 and TRBJ2-1; 12 bases map to TRBD2. This CDR3 region has 16 residues. V lost 4 bases and J lost 5; bases outside the gene matches: 7. Looked up from germline, CDR1 is SGHNT and CDR2 is YYREEE (reference sequence).

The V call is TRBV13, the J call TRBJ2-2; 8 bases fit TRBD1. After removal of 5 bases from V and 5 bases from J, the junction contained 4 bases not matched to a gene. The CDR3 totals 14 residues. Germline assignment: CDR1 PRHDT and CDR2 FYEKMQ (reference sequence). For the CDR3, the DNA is TGTGCCAGCAGCGCCCGACAGGGGACCGGGGAGCTGTTTTTT. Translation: CASSARQGTGELFF.

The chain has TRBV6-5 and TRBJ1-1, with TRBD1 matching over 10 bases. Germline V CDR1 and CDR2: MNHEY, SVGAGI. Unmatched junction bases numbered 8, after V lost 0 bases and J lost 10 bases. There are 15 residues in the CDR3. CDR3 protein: CASSYSGQGNGGAFF. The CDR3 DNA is TGTGCCAGCAGTTACTCGGGACAGGGGAATGGGGGAGCTTTCTTT.

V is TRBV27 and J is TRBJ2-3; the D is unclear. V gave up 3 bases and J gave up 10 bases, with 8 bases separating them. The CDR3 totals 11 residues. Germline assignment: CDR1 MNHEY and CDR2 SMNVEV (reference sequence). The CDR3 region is CASSFLGAQYF. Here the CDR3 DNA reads TGTGCCAGCAGTTTTCTAGGCGCGCAGTATTTT.

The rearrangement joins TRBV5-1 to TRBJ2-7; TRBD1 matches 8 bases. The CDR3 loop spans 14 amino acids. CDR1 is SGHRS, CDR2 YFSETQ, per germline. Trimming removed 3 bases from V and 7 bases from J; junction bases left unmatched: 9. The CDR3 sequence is CASSSRGQGMEQYF. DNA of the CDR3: TGCGCCAGCAGCTCGCGTGGACAGGGTATGGAGCAGTACTTC.

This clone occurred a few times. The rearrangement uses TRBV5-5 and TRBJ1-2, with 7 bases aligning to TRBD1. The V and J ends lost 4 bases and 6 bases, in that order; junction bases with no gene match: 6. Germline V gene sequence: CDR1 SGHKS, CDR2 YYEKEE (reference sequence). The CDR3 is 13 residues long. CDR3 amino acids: CASSLRQGHGYTF. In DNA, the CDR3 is TGTGCCAGCAGCCTACGACAGGGCCATGGCTACACCTTC. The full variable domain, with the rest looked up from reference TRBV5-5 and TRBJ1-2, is DAGVTQSPTHLIKTRGQQVTLRCSPISGHKSVSWYQQVLGQGPQFIFQYYEKEERGRGNFPDRFSARQFPNYSSELNVNALLLGDSALYLCASSLRQGHGYTFGSGTRLTVV.

The CDR3 sequence: CASSEVWTSGSGETQYF. CDR3 in DNA: TGTGCCAGCAGTGAAGTTTGGACTAGCGGGAGTGGCGAGACCCAGTACTTC. This chain links TRBV6-1 with TRBJ2-5; TRBD2 matches at 13 bases. V lost 1 base to trimming and J lost 5 bases; unmatched junction nucleotides: 7. From germline, CDR1 is MNHNS and CDR2 SASEGT. CDR3 size: 17 residues.

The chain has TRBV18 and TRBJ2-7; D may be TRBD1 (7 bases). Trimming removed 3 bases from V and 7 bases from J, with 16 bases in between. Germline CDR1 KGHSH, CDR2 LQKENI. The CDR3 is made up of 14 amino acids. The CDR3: CASSPMEGAAEQYF. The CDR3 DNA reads TGTGCCAGCTCACCGATGGAGGGGGCGGCAGAGCAGTACTTC.

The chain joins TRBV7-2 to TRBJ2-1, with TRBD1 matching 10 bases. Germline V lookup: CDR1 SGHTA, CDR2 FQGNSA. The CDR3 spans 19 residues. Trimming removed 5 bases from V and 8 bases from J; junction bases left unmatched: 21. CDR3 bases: TGTGCCAGCAGCACAACGTCCGGGACAGGGGACATACTTAGCTATGAGCAGTTCTTC. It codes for CASSTTSGTGDILSYEQFF.

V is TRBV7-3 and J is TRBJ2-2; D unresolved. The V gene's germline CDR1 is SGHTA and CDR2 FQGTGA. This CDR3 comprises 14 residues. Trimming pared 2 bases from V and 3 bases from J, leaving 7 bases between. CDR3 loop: CASSLSRDTGELFF. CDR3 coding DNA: TGTGCCAGCAGCTTATCCCGAGACACCGGGGAGCTGTTTTTT. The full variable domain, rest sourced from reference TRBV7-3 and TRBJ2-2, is GAGVSQTPSNKVTEKGKYVELRCDPISGHTALYWYRQSLGQGPEFLIYFQGTGAADDSGLPNDRFFAVRPEGSVSTLKIQRTERGDSAVYLCASSLSRDTGELFFGEGSRLTVL.

The CDR3 protein is CASSAGIIYGYTF. CDR3 nucleotides: TGTGCCAGCAGCGCGGGAATTATCTATGGCTACACCTTC. The gene calls are TRBV5-4 and TRBJ1-2; unclear D gene. V lost 4 bases to trimming and J lost 4 bases, with 11 bases between them. The CDR3 is 13 residues long. CDR1 is SGHNT, CDR2 YYREEE, per germline (reference sequence).